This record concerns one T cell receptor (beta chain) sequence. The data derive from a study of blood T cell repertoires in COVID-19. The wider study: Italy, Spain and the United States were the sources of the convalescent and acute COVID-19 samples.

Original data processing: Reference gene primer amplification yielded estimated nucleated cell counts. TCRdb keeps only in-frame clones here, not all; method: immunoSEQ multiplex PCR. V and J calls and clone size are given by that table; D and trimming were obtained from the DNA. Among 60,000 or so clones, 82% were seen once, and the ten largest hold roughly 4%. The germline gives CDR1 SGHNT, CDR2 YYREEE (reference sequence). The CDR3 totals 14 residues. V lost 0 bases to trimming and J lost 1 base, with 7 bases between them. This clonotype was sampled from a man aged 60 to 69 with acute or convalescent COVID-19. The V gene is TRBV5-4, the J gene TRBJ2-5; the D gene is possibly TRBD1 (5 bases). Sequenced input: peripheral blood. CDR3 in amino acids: CASSLADSQETQYF. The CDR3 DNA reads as TGTGCCAGCAGCTTGGCTGACAGCCAAGAGACCCAGTACTTC.